Presented here are 5 T cell receptor beta chains from one specimen sequenced in a study of T cell responses to AZD1222 COVID-19 vaccine. Using immunoSEQ multiplex PCR, the repertoire was profiled, and TCRdb retains in-frame clones only, with some absent. The data hold 100,000 to 150,000 clones, with 90% observed a single time. Sequenced material: peripheral blood, taken on day 0 of MenACWY control vaccination. The origin of the receptors is an adult in good health.

V gene TRBV27 combines with J gene TRBJ2-1; D remains unclear. Per the germline V gene, CDR1 is MNHEY and CDR2 is SMNVEV (reference sequence). Between the trimmed V and J ends, which lost 7 bases and 9 bases, there was a span of 19 bases. The CDR3 is 14 residues long. CDR3 in DNA: TGTGCCAGCACTTCAACCTGGCTGTCCACTGAGCAGTTCTTC. Amino acids: CASTSTWLSTEQFF.

This chain connects TRBV6-4 to TRBJ2-3; D possibly uses TRBD1 or TRBD2 (6 bases each). CDR1 and CDR2 from the germline V gene are MRHNA and SNTAGT. The CDR3 covers 15 residues. Deletions cut 0 bases from V and 1 base from J, with 8 bases between. The CDR3 sequence is CASSDSRGGTDTQYF. The CDR3 DNA follows: TGTGCCAGCAGTGACTCGAGGGGGGGCACAGATACGCAGTATTTT.

CDR3 bases: TGTGCCAGCAGCCCTGACAGGAACACCGGGGAGCTGTTTTTT. This codes for CASSPDRNTGELFF. The genes are TRBV7-3 and TRBJ2-2, with D possibly matching TRBD1 (5 bases). The CDR3 has 14 residues. V gave up 5 bases and J gave up 1 base, with 8 bases separating them. Germline-derived CDR1 and CDR2 are SGHTA and FQGTGA. Full variable domain (remainder filled in from reference TRBV7-3 and TRBJ2-2): GAGVSQTPSNKVTEKGKYVELRCDPISGHTALYWYRQSLGQGPEFLIYFQGTGAADDSGLPNDRFFAVRPEGSVSTLKIQRTERGDSAVYLCASSPDRNTGELFFGEGSRLTVL.

The chain has TRBV28 and TRBJ1-4, with D possibly being TRBD1 (6 bases). The germline CDR1 and CDR2 sequences are MDHEN and SYDVKM. V gave up 2 bases and J gave up 8 bases, with 24 bases separating them. This CDR3 has 18 amino acids. This CDR3 reads CASSLGPLHLHQGEKLFF. CDR3 nucleotides: TGTGCCAGCAGTTTAGGGCCGTTACATCTCCATCAGGGGGAAAAACTGTTTTTT.

The J gene is TRBJ2-3, the V gene TRBV28, with D perhaps matching TRBD2 (5 bases). V gave up 2 bases and J gave up 3 bases, with 9 bases separating them. Germline V lookup: CDR1 MDHEN, CDR2 SYDVKM. This CDR3 spans 14 amino acids. The CDR3 loop reads CASSLERLTDTQYF. The DNA of the CDR3 is TGTGCCAGCAGTTTAGAGCGGCTGACAGATACGCAGTATTTT.